These T cell receptor beta chains were read from a single sample in a study of T cells of healthy individuals. TCRdb redid the calling of the 5' RACE reads with MiXCR, one entry per CDR3 protein. This table has over 95,000 distinct CDR3 sequences, 17% appearing once. The origin of the receptors is a human donor in good health. CDR3s include the opening cysteine and the closing phenylalanine or tryptophan. The D gene is left open where the match is weak. Not all rows give a size; the values are once, few, many and, for expanded clones, a class.

j_call d_call clone_size v_call cdr3_aa cdr3_nt
TRBJ1-3 - - TRBV7-2 CASSLAGGMEHTIYF TGTGCCAGCAGCTTAGCCGGGGGCATGGAGCACACCATATATTTT
TRBJ2-7 - - TRBV20-1 CSASVLAACSKFEQYF TGCAGTGCTAGTGTTCTTGCGGCTTGCTCAAAGTTCGAGCAGTACTTC
TRBJ2-6 - - TRBV7-8 CASSPQAQSSGANVLTF TGTGCCAGCAGCCCCCAAGCCCAGTCCTCTGGGGCCAACGTCCTGACTTTC
TRBJ1-6 - many TRBV20-1 CSASFTGNSPLHF TGCAGTGCTTCATTTACAGGGAATTCACCCCTCCACTTT
TRBJ2-1 - few TRBV28 CASSLRVGEQFF TGTGCCAGCAGTTTACGGGTGGGCGAGCAGTTCTTC
TRBJ2-5 TRBD2 few TRBV28 CASRTSEETQYF TGTGCCAGCAGAACTAGCGAGGAGACCCAGTACTTC
TRBJ2-7 TRBD2 - TRBV2 CASLGLAGGPVF TGTGCCAGCCTGGGACTAGCGGGAGGGCCAGTCTTC
TRBJ2-5 - - TRBV28 CATTGFQETQYF TGTGCCACTACGGGGTTCCAAGAGACCCAGTACTTC
TRBJ2-7 TRBD1 - TRBV19 CASSIDGTGRLDEQYF TGTGCCAGTAGTATAGATGGGACAGGGAGACTCGACGAGCAGTACTTC
TRBJ2-2 TRBD2 few TRBV7-2 CASSLAPGGGAWTGELFF TGTGCCAGCAGCTTAGCGCCCGGCGGGGGGGCCTGGACCGGGGAGCTGTTTTTT
TRBJ2-7 TRBD1 many TRBV5-1 CASSLVGQDYEQYF TGCGCCAGCAGCTTGGTGGGACAGGACTACGAGCAGTACTTC
TRBJ2-7 TRBD1 - TRBV15 CATSRDRGLYEQYF TGTGCCACCAGCAGGGACAGGGGGCTCTACGAGCAGTACTTC
TRBJ1-2 TRBD1 many TRBV10-3 CAINPGQPKIYGYTF TGTGCCATCAACCCGGGACAGCCGAAGATTTATGGCTACACCTTC
TRBJ2-5 TRBD2 - TRBV7-3 CASSSGPRAGFETQYF TGTGCCAGCAGCTCGGGCCCTAGAGCGGGGTTTGAGACCCAGTACTTC
TRBJ2-3 TRBD1 - TRBV20-1 CSAFSFPGQGLTDTQYF TGCAGTGCTTTCTCGTTCCCGGGACAGGGGTTAACAGATACGCAGTATTTT
TRBJ2-3 TRBD1 - TRBV5-1 CASSLDRTGARTDTQYF TGCGCCAGCAGCTTGGACCGGACAGGGGCGCGTACAGATACGCAGTATTTT
TRBJ2-3 - many TRBV9 CASSVVPGFTDTQYF TGTGCCAGCAGCGTAGTCCCGGGGTTCACAGATACGCAGTATTTT
TRBJ2-3 TRBD2 many TRBV9 CASSVVASGGDTQYF TGTGCCAGCAGCGTAGTGGCTAGCGGGGGAGATACGCAGTATTTT
TRBJ2-7 - - TRBV25-1 CASRGDASYEQYF TGTGCCAGCAGGGGTGACGCATCCTACGAGCAGTACTTC
TRBJ2-3 TRBD1 - TRBV11-2 CASSFTTGSSADTQYF TGTGCCAGCAGCTTTACGACAGGGTCAAGTGCAGATACGCAGTATTTT
TRBJ1-1 - - TRBV28 CASSFDQEHTEAFF TGTGCCAGCAGTTTTGACCAGGAACACACTGAAGCTTTCTTT
TRBJ2-1 - - TRBV5-4 CASSLLLGSNEQFF TGTGCCAGCAGCCTCCTCCTCGGCTCCAATGAGCAGTTCTTC
TRBJ2-7 TRBD2 - TRBV10-3 CAISDAGLAGGNEQYF TGTGCCATCAGTGATGCCGGACTAGCGGGGGGTAACGAGCAGTACTTC
TRBJ2-1 - many TRBV4-2 CASSQDRAGYNEQFF TGTGCCAGCAGCCAAGATCGAGCAGGATACAATGAGCAGTTCTTC
TRBJ1-2 - - TRBV6-5 CASSRTESYGYTF TGTGCCAGCAGTCGGACAGAGAGTTATGGCTACACCTTC
TRBJ2-1 TRBD1 - TRBV2 CASSLSDRGGNEQFF TGTGCCAGCAGCCTTTCGGACAGGGGCGGCAATGAGCAGTTCTTC
TRBJ2-3 TRBD2 - TRBV5-1 CASSSGGSPTDTQYF TGCGCCAGCAGCTCCGGGGGGTCCCCCACAGATACGCAGTATTTT
TRBJ2-7 - many TRBV6-6 CASRENWLANGEQYF TGTGCCAGCAGAGAGAATTGGCTAGCCAATGGGGAGCAGTACTTC
TRBJ1-2 - few TRBV7-9 CASSLATGGGYTF TGTGCCAGCAGCTTAGCTACAGGCGGTGGCTACACCTTC
TRBJ2-7 - many TRBV7-8 CASSLSASSYEQYF TGTGCCAGCAGCTTGAGCGCTAGCTCCTACGAGCAGTACTTC
TRBJ1-2 TRBD1 few TRBV3-1 CASSQAGGDGYTF TGTGCCAGCAGCCAAGCAGGGGGCGATGGCTACACCTTC
TRBJ2-3 TRBD1 - TRBV9 CASSVETGQITDTQYF TGTGCCAGCAGCGTGGAAACGGGACAGATCACAGATACGCAGTATTTT